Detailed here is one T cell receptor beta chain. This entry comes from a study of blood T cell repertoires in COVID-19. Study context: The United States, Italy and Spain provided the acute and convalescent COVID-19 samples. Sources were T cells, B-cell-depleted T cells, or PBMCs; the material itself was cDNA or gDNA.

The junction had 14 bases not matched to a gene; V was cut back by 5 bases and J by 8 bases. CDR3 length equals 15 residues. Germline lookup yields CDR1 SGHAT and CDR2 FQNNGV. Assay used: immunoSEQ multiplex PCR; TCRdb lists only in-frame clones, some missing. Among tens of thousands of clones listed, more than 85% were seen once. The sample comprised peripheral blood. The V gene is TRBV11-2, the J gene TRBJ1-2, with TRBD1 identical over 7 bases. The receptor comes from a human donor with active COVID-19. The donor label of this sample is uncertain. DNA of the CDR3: TGTGCCAGCAGCACCCGGACAGGAACCTTAGGGGGCTACACCTTC. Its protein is CASSTRTGTLGGYTF.